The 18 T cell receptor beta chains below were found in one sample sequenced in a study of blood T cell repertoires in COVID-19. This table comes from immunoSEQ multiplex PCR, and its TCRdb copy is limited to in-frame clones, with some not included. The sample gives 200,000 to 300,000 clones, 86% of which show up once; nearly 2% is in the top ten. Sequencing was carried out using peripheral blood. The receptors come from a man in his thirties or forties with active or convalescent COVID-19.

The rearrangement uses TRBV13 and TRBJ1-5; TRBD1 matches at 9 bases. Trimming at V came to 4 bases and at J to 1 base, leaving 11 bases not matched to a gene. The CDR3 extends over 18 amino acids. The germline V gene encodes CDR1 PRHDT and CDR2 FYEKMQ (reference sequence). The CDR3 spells CASSSNRGRGGSNQPQHF. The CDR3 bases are TGTGCCAGCAGCTCCAACAGGGGGCGCGGGGGAAGCAATCAGCCCCAGCATTTT.

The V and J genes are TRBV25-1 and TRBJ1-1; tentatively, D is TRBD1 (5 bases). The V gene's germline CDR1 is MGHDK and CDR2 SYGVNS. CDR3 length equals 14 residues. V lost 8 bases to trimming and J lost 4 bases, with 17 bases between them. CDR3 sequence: CASSVSQGGTEAFF. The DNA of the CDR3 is TGTGCCAGCTCCGTGAGCCAGGGAGGCACTGAAGCTTTCTTT.

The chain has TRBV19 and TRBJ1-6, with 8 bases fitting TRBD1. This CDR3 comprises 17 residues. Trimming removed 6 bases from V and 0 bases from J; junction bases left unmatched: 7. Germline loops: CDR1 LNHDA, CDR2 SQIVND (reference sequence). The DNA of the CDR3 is TGTGCCAGTAGATCGACAGGGGAGAGCTCCTATAATTCACCCCTCCACTTT. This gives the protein CASRSTGESSYNSPLHF.

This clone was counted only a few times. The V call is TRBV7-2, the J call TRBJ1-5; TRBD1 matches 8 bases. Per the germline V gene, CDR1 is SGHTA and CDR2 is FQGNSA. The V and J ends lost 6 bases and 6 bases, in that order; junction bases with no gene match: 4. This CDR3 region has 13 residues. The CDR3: CASSSDRGQPQHF. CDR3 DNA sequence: TGTGCCAGCAGTTCCGACAGGGGTCAGCCCCAGCATTTT.

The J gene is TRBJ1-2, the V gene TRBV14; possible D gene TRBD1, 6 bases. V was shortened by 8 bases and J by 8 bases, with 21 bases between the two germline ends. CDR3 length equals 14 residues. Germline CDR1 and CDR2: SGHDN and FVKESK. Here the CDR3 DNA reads TGTGCCAGCCGGTCGCCAGGGGCGTTCGGAGGCTACACCTTC. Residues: CASRSPGAFGGYTF.

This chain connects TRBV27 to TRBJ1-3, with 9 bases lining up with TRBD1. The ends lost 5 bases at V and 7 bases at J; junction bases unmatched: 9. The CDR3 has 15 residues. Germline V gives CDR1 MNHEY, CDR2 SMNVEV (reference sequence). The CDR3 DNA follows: TGTGCCAGCAGTCGCGCCGGACAGGGGTCGAACACCATATATTTT. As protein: CASSRAGQGSNTIYF.

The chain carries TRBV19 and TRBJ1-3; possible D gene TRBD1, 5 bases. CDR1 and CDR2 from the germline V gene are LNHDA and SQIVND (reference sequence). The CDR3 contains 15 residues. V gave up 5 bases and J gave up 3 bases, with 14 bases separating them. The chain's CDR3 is CASSPGRGYGNTIYF. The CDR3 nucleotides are TGTGCCAGTAGTCCGGGGCGGGGCTATGGAAACACCATATATTTT.

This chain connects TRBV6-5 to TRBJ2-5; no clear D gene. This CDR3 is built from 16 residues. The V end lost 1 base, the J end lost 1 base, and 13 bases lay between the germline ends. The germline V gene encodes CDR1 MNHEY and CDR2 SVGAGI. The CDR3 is CASSYYVSSLQETQYF. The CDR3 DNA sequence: TGTGCCAGCAGTTACTACGTTAGCTCCCTCCAAGAGACCCAGTACTTC.

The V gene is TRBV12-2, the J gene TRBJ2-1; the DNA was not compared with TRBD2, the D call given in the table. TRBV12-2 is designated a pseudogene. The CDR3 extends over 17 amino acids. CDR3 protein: CASRLAMVGGPGNEQFF. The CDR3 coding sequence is TGTGCAAGTCGCTTAGCGATGGTGGGGGGGCCGGGCAATGAGCAGTTCTTC.

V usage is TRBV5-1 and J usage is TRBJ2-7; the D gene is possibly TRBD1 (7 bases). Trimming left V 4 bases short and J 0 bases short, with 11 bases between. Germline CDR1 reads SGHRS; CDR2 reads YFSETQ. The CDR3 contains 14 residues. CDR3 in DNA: TGCGCCAGCAGCGCGGGACAGCTCTCCTACGAGCAGTACTTC. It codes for CASSAGQLSYEQYF.

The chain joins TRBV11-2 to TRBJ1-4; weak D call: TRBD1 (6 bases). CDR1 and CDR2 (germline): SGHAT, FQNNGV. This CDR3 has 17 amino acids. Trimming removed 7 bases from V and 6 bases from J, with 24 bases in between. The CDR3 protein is CASKGYRETFDDEKLFF. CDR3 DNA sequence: TGTGCCAGCAAGGGATACAGGGAGACTTTCGATGATGAAAAACTGTTTTTT.

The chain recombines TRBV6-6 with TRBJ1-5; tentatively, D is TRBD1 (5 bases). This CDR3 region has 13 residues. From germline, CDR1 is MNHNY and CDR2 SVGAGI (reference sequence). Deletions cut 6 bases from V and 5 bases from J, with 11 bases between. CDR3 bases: TGTGCCAGCAGAGTTGGGGGGTATCAGCCCCAGCATTTT. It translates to CASRVGGYQPQHF.

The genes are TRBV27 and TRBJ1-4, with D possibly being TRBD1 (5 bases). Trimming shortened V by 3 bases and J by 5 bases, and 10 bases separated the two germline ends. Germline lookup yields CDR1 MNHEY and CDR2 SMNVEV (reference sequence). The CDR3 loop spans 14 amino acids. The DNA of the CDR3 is TGTGCCAGCAGTTTGTCCAGGGCCAATGAAAAACTGTTTTTT. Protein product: CASSLSRANEKLFF.

In DNA, the CDR3 is TGTGCCAGCTCCCCTCGCGGGGAAGATGGCACAGATACGCAGTATTTT. It codes for CASSPRGEDGTDTQYF. The V call is TRBV18, the J call TRBJ2-3, with D maybe TRBD2 (6 bases). The CDR3 contains 16 residues. Germline V gene data show CDR1 as KGHSH and CDR2 as LQKENI. Trimming took off 6 bases at V and 1 base at J, with 17 bases between the two ends.

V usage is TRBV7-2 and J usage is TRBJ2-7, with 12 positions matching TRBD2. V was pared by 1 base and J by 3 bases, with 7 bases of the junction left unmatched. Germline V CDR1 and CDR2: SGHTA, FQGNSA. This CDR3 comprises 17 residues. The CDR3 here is CASSLDGLAGPRYEQYF. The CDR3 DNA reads TGTGCCAGCAGCTTAGATGGACTAGCGGGGCCCCGCTACGAGCAGTACTTC.

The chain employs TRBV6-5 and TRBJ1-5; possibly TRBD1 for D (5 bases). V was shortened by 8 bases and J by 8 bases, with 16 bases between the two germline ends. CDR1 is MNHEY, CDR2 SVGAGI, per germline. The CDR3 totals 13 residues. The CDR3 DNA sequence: TGTGCCAGCGGGGGGGACCTCGGGGAGCCCCAGCATTTT. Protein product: CASGGDLGEPQHF.

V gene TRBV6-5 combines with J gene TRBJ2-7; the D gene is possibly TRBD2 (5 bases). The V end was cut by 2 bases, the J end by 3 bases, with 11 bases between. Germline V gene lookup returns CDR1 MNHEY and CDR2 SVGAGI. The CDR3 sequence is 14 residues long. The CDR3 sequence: CASSYAGNYYEQYF. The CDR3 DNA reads TGTGCCAGCAGTTACGCCGGGAACTACTACGAGCAGTACTTC.

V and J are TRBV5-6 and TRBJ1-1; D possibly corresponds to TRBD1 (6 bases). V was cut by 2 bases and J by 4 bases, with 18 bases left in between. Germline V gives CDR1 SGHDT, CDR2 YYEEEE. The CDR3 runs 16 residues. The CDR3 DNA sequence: TGTGCCAGCAGCTTAGACTTAAGGACAGAGGGCACTGAAGCTTTCTTT. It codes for CASSLDLRTEGTEAFF.